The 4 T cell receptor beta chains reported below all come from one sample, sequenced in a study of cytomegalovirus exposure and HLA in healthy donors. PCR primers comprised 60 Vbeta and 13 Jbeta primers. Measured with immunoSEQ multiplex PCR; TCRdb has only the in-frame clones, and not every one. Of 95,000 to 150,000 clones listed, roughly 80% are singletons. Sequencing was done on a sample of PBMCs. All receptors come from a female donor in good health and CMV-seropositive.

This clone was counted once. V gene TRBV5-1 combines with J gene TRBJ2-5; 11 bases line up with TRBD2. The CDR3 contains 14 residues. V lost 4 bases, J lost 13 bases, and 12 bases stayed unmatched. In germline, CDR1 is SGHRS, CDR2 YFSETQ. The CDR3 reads CASSDLTSGATPYF. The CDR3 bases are TGCGCCAGCAGCGACCTGACTAGCGGGGCCACTCCGTACTTC.

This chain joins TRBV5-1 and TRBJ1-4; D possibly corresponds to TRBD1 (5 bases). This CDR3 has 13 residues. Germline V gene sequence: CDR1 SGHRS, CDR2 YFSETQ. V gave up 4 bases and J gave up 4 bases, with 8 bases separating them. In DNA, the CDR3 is TGCGCCAGCAGCCGAGACAGTAATGAAAAACTGTTTTTT. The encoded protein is CASSRDSNEKLFF. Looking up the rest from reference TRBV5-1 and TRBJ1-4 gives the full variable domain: KAGVTQTPRYLIKTRGQQVTLSCSPISGHRSVSWYQQTPGQGLQFLFEYFSETQRNKGNFPGRFSGRQFSNSRSEMNVSTLELGDSALYLCASSRDSNEKLFFGSGTQLSVL.

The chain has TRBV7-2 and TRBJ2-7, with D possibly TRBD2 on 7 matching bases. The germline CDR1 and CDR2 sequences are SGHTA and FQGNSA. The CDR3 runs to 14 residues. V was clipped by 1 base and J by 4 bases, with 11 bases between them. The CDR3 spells CASSLGGREYEQYF. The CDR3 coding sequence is TGTGCCAGCAGCTTAGGGGGGCGGGAGTACGAGCAGTACTTC.

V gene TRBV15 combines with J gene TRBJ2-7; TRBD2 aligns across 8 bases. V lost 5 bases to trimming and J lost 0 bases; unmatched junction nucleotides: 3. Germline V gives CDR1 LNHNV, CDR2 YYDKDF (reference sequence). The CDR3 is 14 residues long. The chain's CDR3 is CATSGGGSSYEQYF. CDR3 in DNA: TGTGCCACCAGCGGCGGGGGGTCCTCCTACGAGCAGTACTTC.